This T cell receptor beta chain originates from a study of blood T cell repertoires in COVID-19. J gave up 5 bases and V 6 bases, and 6 bases lay outside the gene matches. The CDR3 is 15 amino acids. In germline, CDR1 is SGHNT, CDR2 YENEEA. In the authors' methods: Scientists estimated how many nucleated cells there were by amplifying reference gene primers. Profiled with immunoSEQ multiplex PCR; TCRdb holds only in-frame clones, not every one. The DNA was the basis for D and trimming; V, J and clone size are from that table. In the table there are about 370,000 clones, around 87% of which are singletons.

The chain couples TRBV11-3 to TRBJ2-2, with 10 positions matching TRBD2. The specimen sequenced was peripheral blood. This clonotype originated in a woman in her twenties or thirties with COVID-19, enrolled during active disease. This CDR3 is CASRIAGGWTGELFF. Here the CDR3 DNA reads TGTGCCAGCAGGATAGCGGGAGGTTGGACCGGGGAGCTGTTTTTT. The full variable domain, rest sourced from reference TRBV11-3 and TRBJ2-2, is EAGVVQSPRYKIIEKKQPVAFWCNPISGHNTLYWYLQNLGQGPELLIRYENEEAVDDSQLPKDRFSAERLKGVDSTLKIQPAELGDSAVYLCASRIAGGWTGELFFGEGSRLTVL.